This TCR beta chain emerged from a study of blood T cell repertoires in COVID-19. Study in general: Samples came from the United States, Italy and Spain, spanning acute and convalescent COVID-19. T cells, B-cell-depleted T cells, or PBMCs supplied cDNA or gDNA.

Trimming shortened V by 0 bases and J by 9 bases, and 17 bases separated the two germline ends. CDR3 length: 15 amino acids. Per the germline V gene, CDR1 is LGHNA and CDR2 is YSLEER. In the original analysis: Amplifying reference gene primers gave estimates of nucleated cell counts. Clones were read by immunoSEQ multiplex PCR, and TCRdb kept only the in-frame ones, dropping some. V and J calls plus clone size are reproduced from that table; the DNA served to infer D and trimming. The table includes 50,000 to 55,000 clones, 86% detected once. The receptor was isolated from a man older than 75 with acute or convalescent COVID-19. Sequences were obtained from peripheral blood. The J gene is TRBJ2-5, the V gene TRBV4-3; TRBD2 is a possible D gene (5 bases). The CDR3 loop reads CASSQDLALLGAQYF. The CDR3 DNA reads TGCGCCAGCAGCCAAGATTTGGCCCTACTAGGAGCCCAGTACTTC.